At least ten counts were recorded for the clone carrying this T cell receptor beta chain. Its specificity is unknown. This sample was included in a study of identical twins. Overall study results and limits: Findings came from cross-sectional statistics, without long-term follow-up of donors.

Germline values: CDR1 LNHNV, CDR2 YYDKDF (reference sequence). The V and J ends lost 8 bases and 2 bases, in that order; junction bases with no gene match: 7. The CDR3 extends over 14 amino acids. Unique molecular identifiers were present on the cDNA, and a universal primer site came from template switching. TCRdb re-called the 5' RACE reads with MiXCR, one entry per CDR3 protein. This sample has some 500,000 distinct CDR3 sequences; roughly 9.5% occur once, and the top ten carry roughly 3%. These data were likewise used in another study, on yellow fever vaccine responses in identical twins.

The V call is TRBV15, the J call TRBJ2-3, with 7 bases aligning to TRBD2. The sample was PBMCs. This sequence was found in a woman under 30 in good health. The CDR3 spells CATRGSGNTDTQYF. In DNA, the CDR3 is TGTGCCACCCGGGGGAGCGGGAACACAGATACGCAGTATTTT.